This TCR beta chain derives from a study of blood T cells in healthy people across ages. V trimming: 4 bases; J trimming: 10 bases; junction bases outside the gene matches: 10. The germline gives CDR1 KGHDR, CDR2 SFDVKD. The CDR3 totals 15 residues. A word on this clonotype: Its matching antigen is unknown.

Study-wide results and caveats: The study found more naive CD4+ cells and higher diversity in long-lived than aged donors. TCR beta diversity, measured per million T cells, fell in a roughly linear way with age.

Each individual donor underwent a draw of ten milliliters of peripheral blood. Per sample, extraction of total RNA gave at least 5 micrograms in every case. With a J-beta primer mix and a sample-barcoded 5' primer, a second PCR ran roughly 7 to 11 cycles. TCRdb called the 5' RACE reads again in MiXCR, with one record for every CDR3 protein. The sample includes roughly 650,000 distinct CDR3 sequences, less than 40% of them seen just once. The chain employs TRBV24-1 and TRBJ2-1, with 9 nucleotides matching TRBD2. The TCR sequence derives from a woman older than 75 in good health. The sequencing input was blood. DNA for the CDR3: TGTGCCACCAGTGAACTAGCGGGCACGCAATCGGAGCAGTTCTTC. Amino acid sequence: CATSELAGTQSEQFF.